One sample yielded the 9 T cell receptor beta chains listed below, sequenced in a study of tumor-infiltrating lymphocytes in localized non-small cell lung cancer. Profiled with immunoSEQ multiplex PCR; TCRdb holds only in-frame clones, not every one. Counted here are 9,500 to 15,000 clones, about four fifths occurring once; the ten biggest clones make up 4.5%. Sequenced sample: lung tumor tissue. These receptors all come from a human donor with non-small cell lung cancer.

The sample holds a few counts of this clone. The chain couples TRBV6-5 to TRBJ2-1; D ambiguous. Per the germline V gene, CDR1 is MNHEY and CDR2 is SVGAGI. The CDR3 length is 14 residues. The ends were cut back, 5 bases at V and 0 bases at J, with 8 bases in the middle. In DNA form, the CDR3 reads TGTGCCAGCAGTGAGGTCCACTCCTACAATGAGCAGTTCTTC. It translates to CASSEVHSYNEQFF.

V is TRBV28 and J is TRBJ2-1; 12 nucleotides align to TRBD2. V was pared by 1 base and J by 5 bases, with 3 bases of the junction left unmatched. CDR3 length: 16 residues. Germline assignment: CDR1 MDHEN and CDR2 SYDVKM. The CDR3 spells CASSLSTSGSHNEQFF. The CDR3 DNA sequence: TGTGCCAGCAGTTTATCGACTAGCGGGAGTCACAATGAGCAGTTCTTC.

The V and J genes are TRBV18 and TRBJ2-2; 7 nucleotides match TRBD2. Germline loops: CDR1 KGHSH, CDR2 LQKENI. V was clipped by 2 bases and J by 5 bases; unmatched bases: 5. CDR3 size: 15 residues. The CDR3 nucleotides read TGTGCCAGCTCACCAGGGAGGGCTTGGACCGGGGAGCTGTTTTTT. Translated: CASSPGRAWTGELFF.

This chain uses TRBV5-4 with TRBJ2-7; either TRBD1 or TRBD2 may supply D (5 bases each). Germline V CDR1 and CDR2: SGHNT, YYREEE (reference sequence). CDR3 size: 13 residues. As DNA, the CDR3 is TGTGCCAGCAGCTTGGAAAGGGGACCCTACGCGGACGTC. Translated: CASSLERGPYADV.

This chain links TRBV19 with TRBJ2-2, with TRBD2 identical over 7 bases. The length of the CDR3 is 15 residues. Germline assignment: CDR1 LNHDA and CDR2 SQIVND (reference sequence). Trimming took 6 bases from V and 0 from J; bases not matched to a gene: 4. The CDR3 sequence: CASRNGLANTGELFF. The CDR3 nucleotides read TGTGCCAGTAGGAACGGACTAGCGAACACCGGGGAGCTGTTTTTT.

CDR3 sequence reads: CASSQTGTGRNPLHF. CDR3 nucleotide sequence: TGCGCCAGCAGCCAGACCGGGACAGGTCGTAATCCCCTCCACTTT. The chain uses TRBV5-1 and TRBJ1-6; 8 bases match TRBD1. Looked up from germline, CDR1 is SGHRS and CDR2 is YFSETQ. This CDR3 region has 15 residues. V was clipped by 4 bases and J by 13 bases; unmatched bases: 13.

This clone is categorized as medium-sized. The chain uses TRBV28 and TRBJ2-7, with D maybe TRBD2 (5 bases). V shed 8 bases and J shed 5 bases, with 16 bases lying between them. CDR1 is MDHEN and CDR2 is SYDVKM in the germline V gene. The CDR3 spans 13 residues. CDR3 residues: CASFEGFKDEQYF. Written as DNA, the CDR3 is TGTGCCAGCTTTGAGGGATTTAAAGACGAGCAGTACTTC.

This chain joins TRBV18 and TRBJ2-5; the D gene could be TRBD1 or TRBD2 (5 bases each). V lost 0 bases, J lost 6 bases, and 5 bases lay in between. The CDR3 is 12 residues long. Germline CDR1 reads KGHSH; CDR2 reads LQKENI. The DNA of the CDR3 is TGTGCCAGCTCACCACCGGGACAGACCCAGTACTTC. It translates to CASSPPGQTQYF.

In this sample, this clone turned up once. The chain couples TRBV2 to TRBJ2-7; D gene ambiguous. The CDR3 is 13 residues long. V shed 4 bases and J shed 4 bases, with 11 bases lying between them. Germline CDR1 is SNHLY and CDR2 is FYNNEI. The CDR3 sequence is CASSALHIYEQYV. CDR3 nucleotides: TGTGCCAGCAGTGCCCTACATATTTACGAGCAGTACGTC.